These 13 T cell receptor beta chains came from one sample sequenced in a study of shared clonotypes between healthy human individuals. Generated by immunoSEQ multiplex PCR, the TCRdb table keeps only in-frame clones and is missing some. The sample holds a few million clones, approximately 93% seen once. The sequenced sample was naive CD4+ T cells from PBMCs. Subset of the sample: CD45RA+ positively selected. Source of these receptors: a young man in good health. Some clones in this sample may be carry-over from other donors' samples.

The rearrangement links TRBV15 to TRBJ1-1; no definite D call. The CDR3 spans 15 residues. V gave up 1 base and J gave up 0 bases, with 9 bases separating them. Germline CDR1 is LNHNV and CDR2 is YYDKDF (reference sequence). The CDR3: CATSRAPAMNTEAFF. DNA for the CDR3: TGTGCCACCAGCAGAGCCCCGGCCATGAACACTGAAGCTTTCTTT. The whole variable domain, remainder taken from reference TRBV15 and TRBJ1-1, is DAMVIQNPRYQVTQFGKPVTLSCSQTLNHNVMYWYQQKSSQAPKLLFHYYDKDFNNEADTPDNFQSRRPNTSFCFLDIRSPGLGDTAMYLCATSRAPAMNTEAFFGQGTRLTVV.

This chain uses TRBV7-8 with TRBJ2-5; 9 nucleotides match TRBD2. The CDR3 consists of 14 residues. Germline V lookup: CDR1 SGHVS, CDR2 FQNEAQ. V was clipped by 7 bases and J by 5 bases; unmatched bases: 8. For the CDR3, the DNA is TGTGCCAGCAAGCTGACTAGCGGTCGGGAGACCCAGTACTTC. Translating gives CASKLTSGRETQYF.

The V gene is TRBV7-8, the J gene TRBJ1-1; TRBD1 agrees at 7 bases. After removal of 2 bases from V and 4 bases from J, the junction contained 1 base not matched to a gene. Germline V gives CDR1 SGHVS, CDR2 FQNEAQ. This CDR3 is 13 amino acids long. CDR3 bases: TGTGCCAGCAGCTTAACAGGGGTCACTGAAGCTTTCTTT. Protein: CASSLTGVTEAFF.

J is TRBJ2-7 and V is TRBV9, with D uncertain. Trimming stripped 0 bases from V and 2 bases from J, with 9 bases between. The CDR3 has 14 residues. The germline gives CDR1 SGDLS, CDR2 YYNGEE. In DNA form, the CDR3 reads TGTGCCAGCAGCGTAGGCTGGCCACCCTACGAGCAGTACTTC. Its protein product is CASSVGWPPYEQYF.

The chain has TRBV28 and TRBJ2-5; a weak D match, TRBD2 (5 bases). Trimming pared 3 bases from V and 4 bases from J, leaving 9 bases between. This CDR3 has 13 amino acids. Germline CDR1 reads MDHEN; CDR2 reads SYDVKM. CDR3 nucleotide sequence: TGTGCCAGCAGTTTGAAAGGGAGAGAGACCCAGTACTTC. It specifies CASSLKGRETQYF.

The chain couples TRBV5-1 to TRBJ2-7; perhaps TRBD2 as D (5 bases). The germline gives CDR1 SGHRS, CDR2 YFSETQ. The CDR3 has 14 amino acids. The V end was cut by 4 bases, the J end by 6 bases, with 17 bases between. CDR3 sequence reads: CASSRKAEGAEQYF. CDR3 bases: TGCGCCAGCAGCCGGAAGGCCGAGGGAGCCGAGCAGTACTTC.

The chain joins TRBV15 to TRBJ2-4, with D possibly matching TRBD1 (6 bases). Trimming removed 0 bases from V and 8 bases from J, with 14 bases in between. The CDR3 loop spans 15 amino acids. The germline V gene has CDR1 LNHNV and CDR2 YYDKDF (reference sequence). CDR3 amino acids: CATSRDPGVRDIQYF. The CDR3 region has the DNA TGTGCCACCAGCAGAGATCCAGGGGTTAGAGACATTCAGTACTTC. The full variable domain, in which reference TRBV15 and TRBJ2-4 provide the parts outside the CDR3, is DAMVIQNPRYQVTQFGKPVTLSCSQTLNHNVMYWYQQKSSQAPKLLFHYYDKDFNNEADTPDNFQSRRPNTSFCFLDIRSPGLGDTAMYLCATSRDPGVRDIQYFGAGTRLSVL.

Details on this clone: At the DNA level, this CDR3 is encoded by other sequences in the same sample as well. V is TRBV7-9 and J is TRBJ2-1; D is tentatively TRBD1 or TRBD2 (5 bases each). CDR1 and CDR2 from the germline V gene are SEHNR and FQNEAQ (reference sequence). Trimming took off 0 bases at V and 4 bases at J, with 7 bases between the two ends. This CDR3 has 14 residues. The chain's CDR3 is CASSLAGTYNEQFF. CDR3 DNA: TGTGCCAGCAGCTTAGCAGGGACGTACAATGAGCAGTTCTTC.

Concerning this clone itself: Other nucleotide sequences in the sample specify the same CDR3. V and J are TRBV9 and TRBJ2-7; TRBD2 might be the D (5 bases). Germline assignment: CDR1 SGDLS and CDR2 YYNGEE. The CDR3 sequence is 14 residues long. V was cut by 0 bases and J by 4 bases, with 11 bases left in between. For the CDR3, the DNA is TGTGCCAGCAGCGTAGCTAGCAGGCCTTACGAGCAGTACTTC. Translating it yields CASSVASRPYEQYF.

This chain connects TRBV9 to TRBJ2-1; the D gene could be TRBD1 or TRBD2 (6 bases each). Germline lookup yields CDR1 SGDLS and CDR2 YYNGEE. The length of the CDR3 is 15 residues. Trimming took 0 bases from V and 7 from J, leaving 14 bases between them. CDR3: CASSVGGAQSNEQFF. DNA for the CDR3: TGTGCCAGCAGCGTAGGGGGGGCGCAAAGTAATGAGCAGTTCTTC.

The chain links TRBV15 to TRBJ1-2; D uncertain. The CDR3 consists of 14 residues. V was pared by 7 bases and J by 0 bases, with 12 bases between. Germline V CDR1 and CDR2: LNHNV, YYDKDF (reference sequence). The CDR3 DNA is TGTGCCACCAAGGCCCGTAGCTCTAACTATGGCTACACCTTC. Protein sequence: CATKARSSNYGYTF.

The V and J genes are TRBV9 and TRBJ1-3; D is unresolved. CDR3 length: 15 residues. Looked up from germline, CDR1 is SGDLS and CDR2 is YYNGEE. V lost 0 bases to trimming and J lost 2 bases, with 9 bases between them. The chain's CDR3 is CASSVDEVAGNTIYF. CDR3 DNA: TGTGCCAGCAGCGTAGATGAGGTAGCTGGAAACACCATATATTTT. The full variable domain, completed using reference TRBV9 and TRBJ1-3, is DSGVTQTPKHLITATGQRVTLRCSPRSGDLSVYWYQQSLDQGLQFLIQYYNGEERAKGNILERFSAQQFPDLHSELNLSSLELGDSALYFCASSVDEVAGNTIYFGEGSWLTVV.

The V and J genes are TRBV19 and TRBJ1-3, with 7 bases identical to TRBD1. J was trimmed by 4 bases and V by 7 bases; bases with no gene match: 10. Germline V gene lookup returns CDR1 LNHDA and CDR2 SQIVND (reference sequence). There are 15 residues in the CDR3. The CDR3 coding sequence is TGTGCCAGTACCCCCGGCAGGGGGTTAGGAAACACCATATATTTT. This gives the protein CASTPGRGLGNTIYF. Full variable domain (outside the CDR3, taken from reference TRBV19 and TRBJ1-3): DGGITQSPKYLFRKEGQNVTLSCEQNLNHDAMYWYRQDPGQGLRLIYYSQIVNDFQKGDIAEGYSVSREKKESFPLTVTSAQKNPTAFYLCASTPGRGLGNTIYFGEGSWLTVV.